What follows are 23 T cell receptor beta chains derived from one specimen sequenced in a study of T cell responses to AZD1222 COVID-19 vaccine. Sequenced by immunoSEQ multiplex PCR; TCRdb stores in-frame clones only, minus some. The table records about 85,000 clones, 65% to 90% of them present only once. The sample was peripheral blood, taken on day 0 of AZD1222 vaccination. The receptors shown here come from an adult in good health.

Here the CDR3 reads CASFTGGWGEAFF. The CDR3 coding sequence is TGTGCCAGCTTCACAGGGGGCTGGGGTGAAGCTTTCTTT. The chain links TRBV19 to TRBJ1-1, with 9 bases lining up with TRBD1. The ends lost 9 bases at V and 7 bases at J; junction bases unmatched: 9. This CDR3 region has 13 residues. The germline V gene encodes CDR1 LNHDA and CDR2 SQIVND (reference sequence).

The rearrangement joins TRBV24-1 to TRBJ1-1; TRBD1 is a possible D gene (5 bases). Germline V lookup: CDR1 KGHDR, CDR2 SFDVKD. The CDR3 is made up of 12 amino acids. Trimming took off 0 bases at V and 8 bases at J, with 6 bases between the two ends. The CDR3 sequence is CATSDLGGEAFF. CDR3 in DNA: TGTGCCACCAGTGATTTGGGGGGGGAAGCTTTCTTT.

V and J are TRBV20-1 and TRBJ1-6; the match to TRBD1 covers 8 bases. The CDR3 contains 17 residues. V lost 3 bases to trimming and J lost 9 bases; unmatched junction nucleotides: 16. The germline V gene encodes CDR1 DFQATT and CDR2 SNEGSKA (reference sequence). The CDR3 region is CSASVDQGASFFSPLHF. The DNA for the CDR3 is TGCAGTGCTAGTGTTGACCAGGGGGCGAGTTTTTTTTCACCCCTCCACTTT.

This clone appeared a few times. The chain combines TRBV6-5 with TRBJ1-4; D may be TRBD1 (5 bases). From germline, CDR1 is MNHEY and CDR2 SVGAGI. This CDR3 region has 14 residues. V lost 6 bases and J 4 bases, leaving 12 bases between the germline ends. The CDR3, as DNA: TGTGCCAGCAGAAGGGACGGCGGTAATGAAAAACTGTTTTTT. This encodes CASRRDGGNEKLFF.

The chain joins TRBV5-1 to TRBJ2-2; 8 nucleotides align to TRBD2. The V segment lost 2 bases and the J segment 11 bases; nucleotides outside the gene matches: 8. The CDR3 loop spans 14 amino acids. The germline V gene encodes CDR1 SGHRS and CDR2 YFSETQ. CDR3 protein: CASSFNLAGLELFF. CDR3 in DNA: TGCGCCAGCAGCTTCAACTTAGCGGGGTTAGAGCTGTTTTTT.

The chain combines TRBV5-1 with TRBJ2-7; D may be TRBD2 (6 bases). The germline V gene encodes CDR1 SGHRS and CDR2 YFSETQ. Trimming removed 2 bases at V and 0 bases at J, with 21 bases between. The CDR3 sequence is 18 residues long. CDR3 amino acids: CASSFRARVGLISYEQYF. CDR3 nucleotide sequence: TGCGCCAGCAGCTTCCGGGCCCGGGTGGGACTGATCTCCTACGAGCAGTACTTC.

The chain couples TRBV21-1 to TRBJ2-1; the DNA was not compared with TRBD2, the D call given in the table. TRBV21-1 is tagged as a pseudogene. This CDR3 has 19 residues. DNA for the CDR3: TGTGCCAGCAGCAAAAGGTCAGGTTATAGCGGGAGGGCCTTCAATGAGCAGTTCTTC. This gives the protein CASSKRSGYSGRAFNEQFF.

The chain is built from TRBV28 and TRBJ2-4; 8 nucleotides match TRBD2. The CDR3 totals 15 residues. Germline assignment: CDR1 MDHEN and CDR2 SYDVKM. Trimming took 4 bases from V and 7 from J; bases not matched to a gene: 9. The CDR3 DNA follows: TGTGCCAGCAGTTCAACCCGGGGGGGGATTAACATTCAGTACTTC. Protein product: CASSSTRGGINIQYF.

The chain combines TRBV11-3 with TRBJ1-3; a weak D match, TRBD1 (5 bases). Germline V gene sequence: CDR1 SGHNT, CDR2 YENEEA. CDR3 length: 14 amino acids. With 2 bases removed from V and 2 bases from J, the gap between germline ends came to 7 bases. CDR3 loop: CASSLLGPGNTIYF. The CDR3 bases are TGTGCCAGCAGCTTATTGGGGCCTGGAAACACCATATATTTT.

V gene TRBV5-1 combines with J gene TRBJ2-1; D is unclear. This CDR3 has 12 amino acids. The ends were cut back, 2 bases at V and 5 bases at J, with 5 bases in the middle. Germline CDR1 is SGHRS and CDR2 is YFSETQ. CDR3 in DNA: TGCGCCAGCAGCTTACGGGACAATGAGCAGTTCTTC. This translates into CASSLRDNEQFF. Looking up the rest from reference TRBV5-1 and TRBJ2-1 gives the full variable domain: KAGVTQTPRYLIKTRGQQVTLSCSPISGHRSVSWYQQTPGQGLQFLFEYFSETQRNKGNFPGRFSGRQFSNSRSEMNVSTLELGDSALYLCASSLRDNEQFFGPGTRLTVL.

This chain uses TRBV30 with TRBJ1-5; D uncertain. Trimming removed 2 bases from V and 3 bases from J, with 8 bases in between. The germline CDR1 and CDR2 sequences are GTSNPN and SVGIG (reference sequence). CDR3 length: 13 residues. For the CDR3, the DNA is TGTGCCTGGAGTCAGGCAGACAATCAGCCCCAGCATTTT. It specifies CAWSQADNQPQHF.

The V call is TRBV25-1, the J call TRBJ2-2; D ambiguous. Germline V gene lookup returns CDR1 MGHDK and CDR2 SYGVNS. CDR3 length: 11 amino acids. V lost 7 bases and J 7 bases, leaving 7 bases between the germline ends. CDR3 loop: CASTLRGELFF. Written as DNA, the CDR3 is TGTGCCAGCACCCTACGCGGGGAGCTGTTTTTT.

CDR3 coding DNA: TGCAGCGTTGAAGGTCCTAGCGGGATGGGGCTCGAGCAGTACTTC. This gives the protein CSVEGPSGMGLEQYF. The chain employs TRBV29-1 and TRBJ2-7, with 9 positions matching TRBD2. Germline V lookup: CDR1 SQVTM, CDR2 ANQGSEA. The CDR3 consists of 15 residues. Trimming removed 1 base from V and 6 bases from J; junction bases left unmatched: 10.

This clone was detected only a few times. The V and J genes are TRBV6-5 and TRBJ2-7; D may be TRBD1 or TRBD2 (5 bases each). The CDR3 extends over 13 amino acids. Germline loops: CDR1 MNHEY, CDR2 SVGAGI. Trimming removed 7 bases at V and 2 bases at J, with 12 bases between. The CDR3 reads CASKIRDAYEQYF. The DNA of the CDR3 is TGTGCCAGCAAGATTCGGGACGCCTACGAGCAGTACTTC.

The chain couples TRBV19 to TRBJ1-1, with TRBD1 matching over 10 bases. The CDR3 has 15 residues. Germline V gives CDR1 LNHDA, CDR2 SQIVND (reference sequence). Trimming removed 5 bases from V and 3 bases from J; junction bases left unmatched: 6. The DNA for the CDR3 is TGTGCCAGTAGTGTGACAGGGGGCAGAGACACTGAAGCTTTCTTT. It is translated as CASSVTGGRDTEAFF.

The chain employs TRBV27 and TRBJ2-3, with D maybe TRBD2 (6 bases). The CDR3 totals 15 residues. CDR1 MNHEY and CDR2 SMNVEV come from the germline V gene (reference sequence). V was trimmed by 0 bases and J by 2 bases, leaving 9 bases between them. CDR3 coding DNA: TGTGCCAGCAGTTTATCGGGGGGTTTCACAGATACGCAGTATTTT. Translating it yields CASSLSGGFTDTQYF.

The rearrangement links TRBV23-1 to TRBJ2-7; possibly TRBD1 or TRBD2 for D (5 bases each). TRBV23-1 is an ORF, with its function uncertain. This CDR3 region has 17 residues. Trimming left V 2 bases short and J 2 bases short, with 19 bases between. CDR3 sequence reads: CASSQPLVRDRAYEQYF. CDR3 in DNA: TGCGCCAGCAGTCAACCTCTTGTACGGGACCGTGCCTACGAGCAGTACTTC.

The chain has TRBV27 and TRBJ2-5; tentatively, D is TRBD2 (6 bases). Germline V lookup: CDR1 MNHEY, CDR2 SMNVEV (reference sequence). The CDR3 covers 18 residues. V dropped 0 bases and J dropped 5 bases, with 22 bases sitting between them. This CDR3 is CASSLSIPGLALGETQYF. CDR3 in DNA: TGTGCCAGCAGTTTATCTATTCCCGGGCTAGCGTTGGGGGAGACCCAGTACTTC.

The rearrangement joins TRBV6-2 or TRBV6-3 to TRBJ2-7; perhaps TRBD1 as D (5 bases). CDR3 length equals 14 residues. With 6 bases removed from V and 2 bases from J, the gap between germline ends came to 14 bases. Per germline, CDR1 MNHEY and CDR2 SVGEGT. CDR3 DNA sequence: TGTGCCAGCAGCCAGGGTATCGGAACCTACGAGCAGTACTTC. As protein: CASSQGIGTYEQYF.

This clone turned up a few times. The chain combines TRBV10-3 with TRBJ2-1, with D possibly being TRBD2 (5 bases). The germline CDR1 and CDR2 sequences are ENHRY and SYGVKD. The CDR3 is 16 residues long. The ends were cut back, 6 bases at V and 0 bases at J, with 15 bases in the middle. CDR3 nucleotides: TGTGCCATCAGCGAGCTCGGGATGAGCTCCTACAATGAGCAGTTCTTC. It translates to CAISELGMSSYNEQFF.

The V and J genes are TRBV5-6 and TRBJ2-7; D might be TRBD1 (6 bases). The CDR3 has 15 amino acids. The ends were cut back, 0 bases at V and 2 bases at J, with 12 bases in the middle. The germline gives CDR1 SGHDT, CDR2 YYEEEE. CDR3 nucleotides: TGTGCCAGCAGCTTGGTTGGGACAAGTGCCTACGAGCAGTACTTC. Translating gives CASSLVGTSAYEQYF.

This chain uses TRBV28 with TRBJ2-7; D not certain. This CDR3 comprises 13 residues. V was pared by 5 bases and J by 7 bases, with 15 bases between. Germline V lookup: CDR1 MDHEN, CDR2 SYDVKM. The CDR3 loop reads CASSPNLGEEQYF. The CDR3 DNA reads TGTGCCAGCAGTCCCAACCTCGGAGAAGAGCAGTACTTC.

The chain employs TRBV19 and TRBJ2-7, with D possibly called TRBD1 or TRBD2 (6 bases each). The CDR3 extends over 14 amino acids. V was cut by 6 bases and J by 0 bases, with 12 bases left in between. Germline V CDR1 and CDR2: LNHDA, SQIVND (reference sequence). In DNA, the CDR3 is TGTGCCAGTAGCGGGGGCAGGTACTCCTACGAGCAGTACTTC. Protein sequence: CASSGGRYSYEQYF.